The rows below give T cell receptor beta chains drawn from one sample of a study of vaccination effects on CD4 cells after COVID-19. Using immunoSEQ multiplex PCR, the repertoire was profiled, and TCRdb retains in-frame clones only, with some absent. The sample lists about 63,000 clones, roughly 75% occurring once. Their antigens are not known. The source material was CD4+ T cells from PBMCs cultured with HCoV-OC43 spike peptides, sampled before COVID-19 vaccination. The source of these receptors is a human donor who received a COVID-19 vaccine. The CDR3 runs from the conserved cysteine through the conserved F or W. The D gene is left open where the match is weak. Clone size appears in some rows only: once, few, many, or a class for an expanded clone.

d_call,j_call,v_call,clone_size,cdr3_nt,cdr3_aa
NA,TRBJ1-6,TRBV5-1,NA,TGCGCCAGCAGCTTGACAGGGCTGCCAAATTCACCCCTCCACTTT,CASSLTGLPNSPLHF
NA,TRBJ1-5,TRBV30,few,TGTGCCTGGGGACCGAAAGGCAATCAGCCCCAGCATTTT,CAWGPKGNQPQHF
TRBD1,TRBJ1-2,TRBV28,NA,TGTGCCAGCAGCCAAAAGACAGGGTACGGCTACACCTTC,CASSQKTGYGYTF
NA,TRBJ1-3,TRBV5-1,NA,TGCGCCAGCAGCTTGAAGGCAGGTGGACACCTCTCTGGAAACACCATATATTTT,CASSLKAGGHLSGNTIYF
NA,TRBJ1-4,TRBV4-1,NA,TGCGCCAGCAGCGTCCTTTCTGGGGGGCTGGGTGAAAAACTGTTTTTT,CASSVLSGGLGEKLFF
TRBD2,TRBJ2-2,TRBV6-2/TRBV6-3,NA,TGTGCCAGCAGCCGGACTAGCGGGGAGACCGGGGAGCTGTTTTTT,CASSRTSGETGELFF
NA,TRBJ2-3,TRBV5-1,NA,TGCGCCAGCAGCTTGAATGGAGATACGCAGTATTTT,CASSLNGDTQYF
TRBD2,TRBJ2-3,TRBV11-2,few,TGTGCCAGCAGCTTGACTAGCCTCTCCACAGATACGCAGTATTTT,CASSLTSLSTDTQYF
NA,TRBJ1-5,TRBV19,few,TGTGCCAGTAGTATCGGGACACCCGGTAGCAATCAGCCCCAGCATTTT,CASSIGTPGSNQPQHF
NA,TRBJ1-2,TRBV9,NA,TGTGCCAGCAGCGTAGTTGAGGGCACCGGCTATGGCTACACCTTC,CASSVVEGTGYGYTF
NA,TRBJ1-6,TRBV21-1,NA,TGTGCCAGATACATCACGACAGAAGCTAATTCACCCCTCCACTTT,CARYITTEANSPLHF